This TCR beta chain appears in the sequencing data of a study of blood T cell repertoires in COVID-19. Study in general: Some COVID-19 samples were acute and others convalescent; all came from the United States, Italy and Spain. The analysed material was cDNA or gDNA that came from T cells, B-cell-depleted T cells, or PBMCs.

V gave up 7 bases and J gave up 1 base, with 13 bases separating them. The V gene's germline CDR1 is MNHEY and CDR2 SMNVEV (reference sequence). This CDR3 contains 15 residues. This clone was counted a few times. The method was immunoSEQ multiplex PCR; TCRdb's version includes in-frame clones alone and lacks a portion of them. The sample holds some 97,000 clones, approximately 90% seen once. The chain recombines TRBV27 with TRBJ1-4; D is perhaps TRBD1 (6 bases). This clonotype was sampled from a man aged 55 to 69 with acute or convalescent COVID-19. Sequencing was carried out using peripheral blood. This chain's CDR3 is CASKFMGQTNEKLFF. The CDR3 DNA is TGTGCCAGCAAATTCATGGGACAAACTAATGAAAAACTGTTTTTT.